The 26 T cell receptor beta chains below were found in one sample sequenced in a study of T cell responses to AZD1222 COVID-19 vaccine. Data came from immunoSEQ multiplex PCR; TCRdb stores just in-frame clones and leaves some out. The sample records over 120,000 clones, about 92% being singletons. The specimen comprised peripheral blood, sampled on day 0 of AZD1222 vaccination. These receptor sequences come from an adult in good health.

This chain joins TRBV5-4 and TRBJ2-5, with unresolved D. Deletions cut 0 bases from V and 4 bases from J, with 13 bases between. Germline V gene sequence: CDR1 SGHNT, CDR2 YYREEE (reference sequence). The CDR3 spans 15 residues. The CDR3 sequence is CASSLDLGGRETQYF. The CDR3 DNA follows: TGTGCCAGCAGCTTGGATCTTGGTGGTAGAGAGACCCAGTACTTC.

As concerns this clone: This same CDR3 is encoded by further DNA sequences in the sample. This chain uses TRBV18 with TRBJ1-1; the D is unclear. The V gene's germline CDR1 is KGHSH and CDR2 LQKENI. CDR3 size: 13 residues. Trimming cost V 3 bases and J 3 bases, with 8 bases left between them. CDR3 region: CASSPPGDTEAFF. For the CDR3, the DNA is TGTGCCAGCTCACCGCCCGGGGACACTGAAGCTTTCTTT.

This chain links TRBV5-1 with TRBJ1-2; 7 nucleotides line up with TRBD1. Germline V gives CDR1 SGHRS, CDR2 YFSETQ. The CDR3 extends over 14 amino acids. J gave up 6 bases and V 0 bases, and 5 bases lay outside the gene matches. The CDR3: CASSLETGADGYTF. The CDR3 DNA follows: TGCGCCAGCAGCTTGGAAACAGGGGCGGATGGCTACACCTTC. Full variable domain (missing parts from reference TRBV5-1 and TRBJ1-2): KAGVTQTPRYLIKTRGQQVTLSCSPISGHRSVSWYQQTPGQGLQFLFEYFSETQRNKGNFPGRFSGRQFSNSRSEMNVSTLELGDSALYLCASSLETGADGYTFGSGTRLTVV.

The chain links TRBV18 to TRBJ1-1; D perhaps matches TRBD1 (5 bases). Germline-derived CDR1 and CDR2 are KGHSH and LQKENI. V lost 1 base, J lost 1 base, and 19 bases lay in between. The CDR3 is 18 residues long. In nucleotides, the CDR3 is TGTGCCAGCTCACCACAACAGGAACCGACCGATTCGAACACTGAAGCTTTCTTT. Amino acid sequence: CASSPQQEPTDSNTEAFF.

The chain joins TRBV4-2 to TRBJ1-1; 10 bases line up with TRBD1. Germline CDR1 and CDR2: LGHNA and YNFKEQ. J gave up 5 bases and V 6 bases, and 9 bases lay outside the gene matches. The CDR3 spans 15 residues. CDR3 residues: CASRGTGDERTEAFF. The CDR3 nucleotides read TGTGCCAGCAGGGGGACAGGGGATGAGAGGACTGAAGCTTTCTTT.

The CDR3 protein is CASSSGTGGLHGYTF. The CDR3 DNA reads as TGTGCCAGCAGCTCCGGGACAGGGGGACTTCATGGCTACACCTTC. The rearrangement joins TRBV11-3 to TRBJ1-2; 11 bases align to TRBD1. V dropped 4 bases and J dropped 6; count of bases not matched to a gene: 7. CDR1 and CDR2 (germline): SGHNT, YENEEA. The CDR3 totals 15 residues.

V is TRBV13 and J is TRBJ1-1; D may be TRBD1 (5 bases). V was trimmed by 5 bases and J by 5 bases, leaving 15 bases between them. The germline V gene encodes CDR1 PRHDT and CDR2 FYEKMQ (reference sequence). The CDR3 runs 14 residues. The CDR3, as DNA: TGTGCCAGCAGCGAACCGGGACTGGGGACTGAAGCTTTCTTT. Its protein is CASSEPGLGTEAFF.

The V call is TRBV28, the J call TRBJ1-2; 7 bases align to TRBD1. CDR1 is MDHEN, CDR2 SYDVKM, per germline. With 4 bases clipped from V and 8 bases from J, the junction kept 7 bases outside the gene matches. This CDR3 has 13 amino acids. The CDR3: CASSSTGPRGYTF. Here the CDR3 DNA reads TGTGCCAGCAGTTCGACAGGGCCCCGAGGCTACACCTTC.

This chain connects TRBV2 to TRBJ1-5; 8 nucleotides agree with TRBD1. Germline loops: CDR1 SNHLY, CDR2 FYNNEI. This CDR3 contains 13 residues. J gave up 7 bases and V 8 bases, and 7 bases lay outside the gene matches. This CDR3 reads CASRLDRAQPQHF. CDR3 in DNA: TGTGCCAGCCGACTGGACAGGGCACAGCCCCAGCATTTT. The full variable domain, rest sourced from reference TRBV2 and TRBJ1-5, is EPEVTQTPSHQVTQMGQEVILRCVPISNHLYFYWYRQILGQKVEFLVSFYNNEISEKSEIFDDQFSVERPDGSNFTLKIRSTKLEDSAMYFCASRLDRAQPQHFGDGTRLSIL.

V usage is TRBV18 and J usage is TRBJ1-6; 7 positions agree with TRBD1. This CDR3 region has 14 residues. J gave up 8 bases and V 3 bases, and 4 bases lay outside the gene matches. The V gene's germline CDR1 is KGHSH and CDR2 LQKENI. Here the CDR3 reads CASSPRGTDSPLHF. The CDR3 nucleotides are TGTGCCAGCTCACCCAGGGGGACCGATTCACCCCTCCACTTT.

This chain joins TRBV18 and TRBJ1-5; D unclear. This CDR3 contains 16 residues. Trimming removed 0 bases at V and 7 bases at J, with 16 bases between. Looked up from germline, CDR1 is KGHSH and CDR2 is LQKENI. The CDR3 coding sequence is TGTGCCAGCTCACCACCGGGTCCGGGGAGGGAGCAGCCCCAGCATTTT. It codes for CASSPPGPGREQPQHF.

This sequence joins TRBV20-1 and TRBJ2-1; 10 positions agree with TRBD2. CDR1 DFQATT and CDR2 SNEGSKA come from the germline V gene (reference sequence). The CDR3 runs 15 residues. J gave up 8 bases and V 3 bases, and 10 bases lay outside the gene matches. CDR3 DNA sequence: TGCAGTGCTAGTGGGGTGCTAGCGGGGGTTGATGAGCAGTTCTTC. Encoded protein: CSASGVLAGVDEQFF.

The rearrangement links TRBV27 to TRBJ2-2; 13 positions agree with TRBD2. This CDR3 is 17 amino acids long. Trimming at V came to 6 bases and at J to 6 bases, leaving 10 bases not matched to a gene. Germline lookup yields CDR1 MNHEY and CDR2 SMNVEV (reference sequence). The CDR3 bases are TGTGCCAGCAGGCCCGATACTAGCGGGGGGGCATCCGGGGAGCTGTTTTTT. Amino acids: CASRPDTSGGASGELFF.

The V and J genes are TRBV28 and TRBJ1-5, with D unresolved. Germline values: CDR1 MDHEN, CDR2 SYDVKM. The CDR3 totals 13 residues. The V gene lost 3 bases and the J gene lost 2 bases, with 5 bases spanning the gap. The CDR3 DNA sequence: TGTGCCAGCAGTTTTCCGGGCAATCAGCCCCAGCATTTT. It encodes CASSFPGNQPQHF.

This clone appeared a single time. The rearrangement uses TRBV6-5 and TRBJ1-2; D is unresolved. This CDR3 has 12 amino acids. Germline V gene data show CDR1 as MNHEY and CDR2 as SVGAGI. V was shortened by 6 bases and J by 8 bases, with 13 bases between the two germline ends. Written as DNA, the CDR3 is TGTGCCAGCAGGAGTCCGGGTCGGGGCTACACCTTC. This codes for CASRSPGRGYTF.

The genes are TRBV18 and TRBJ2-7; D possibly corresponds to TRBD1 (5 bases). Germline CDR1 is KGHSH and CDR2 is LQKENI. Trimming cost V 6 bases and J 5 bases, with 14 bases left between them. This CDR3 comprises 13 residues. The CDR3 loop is CASSLAGQNEQYF. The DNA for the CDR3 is TGTGCCAGCTCGCTTGCAGGGCAAAACGAGCAGTACTTC.

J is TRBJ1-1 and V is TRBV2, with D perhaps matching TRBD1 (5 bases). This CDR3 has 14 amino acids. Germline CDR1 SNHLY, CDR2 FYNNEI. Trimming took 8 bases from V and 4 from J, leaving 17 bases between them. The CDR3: CASREGDRPTEAFF. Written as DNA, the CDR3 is TGTGCCAGCCGAGAAGGGGACCGCCCCACTGAAGCTTTCTTT.

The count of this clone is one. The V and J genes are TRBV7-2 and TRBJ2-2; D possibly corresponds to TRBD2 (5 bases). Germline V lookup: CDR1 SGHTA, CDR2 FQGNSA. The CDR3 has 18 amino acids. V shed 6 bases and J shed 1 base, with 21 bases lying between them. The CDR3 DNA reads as TGTGCCAGCAGGTCCGGCGGGCGGACGGGAAAGAACACCGGGGAGCTGTTTTTT. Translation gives CASRSGGRTGKNTGELFF.

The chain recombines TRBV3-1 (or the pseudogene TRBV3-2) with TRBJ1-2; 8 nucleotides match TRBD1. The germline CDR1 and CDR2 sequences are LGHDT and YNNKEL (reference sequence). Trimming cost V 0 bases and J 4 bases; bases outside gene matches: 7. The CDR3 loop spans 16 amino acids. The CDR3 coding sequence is TGTGCCAGCAGCCAAGATCAAGGACAGGGTGTCTATGGCTACACCTTC. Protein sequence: CASSQDQGQGVYGYTF.

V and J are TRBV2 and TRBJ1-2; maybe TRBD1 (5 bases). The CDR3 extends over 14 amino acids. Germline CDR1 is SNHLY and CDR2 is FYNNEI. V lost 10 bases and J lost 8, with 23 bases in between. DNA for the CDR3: TGTGCCACCACGGCGGGAAGGGCTCGGGGGGGCTACACCTTC. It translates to CATTAGRARGGYTF. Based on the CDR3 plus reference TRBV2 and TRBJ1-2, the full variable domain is EPEVTQTPSHQVTQMGQEVILRCVPISNHLYFYWYRQILGQKVEFLVSFYNNEISEKSEIFDDQFSVERPDGSNFTLKIRSTKLEDSAMYFCATTAGRARGGYTFGSGTRLTVV.

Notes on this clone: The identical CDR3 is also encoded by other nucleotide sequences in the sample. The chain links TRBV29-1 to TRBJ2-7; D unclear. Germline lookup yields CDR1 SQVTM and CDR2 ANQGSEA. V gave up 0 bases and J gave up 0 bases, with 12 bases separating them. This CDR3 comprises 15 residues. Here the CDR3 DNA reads TGCAGCGTTGAAGATAGACGGCGGCACTCCTACGAGCAGTACTTC. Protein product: CSVEDRRRHSYEQYF.

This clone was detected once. The CDR3 reads CASSPAGTEAFF. The CDR3 DNA is TGTGCCAGCTCACCGGCTGGGACTGAAGCTTTCTTT. The V and J genes are TRBV18 and TRBJ1-1; D not certain. This CDR3 is built from 12 residues. Trimming stripped 3 bases from V and 5 bases from J, with 7 bases between. Germline lookup yields CDR1 KGHSH and CDR2 LQKENI.

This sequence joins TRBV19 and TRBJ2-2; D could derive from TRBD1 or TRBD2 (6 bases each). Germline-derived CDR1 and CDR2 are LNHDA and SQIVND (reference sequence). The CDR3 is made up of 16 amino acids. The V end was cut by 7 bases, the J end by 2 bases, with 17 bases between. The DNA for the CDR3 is TGTGCCAGTACTCCCGTTTGGGGGGCCAACACCGGGGAGCTGTTTTTT. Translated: CASTPVWGANTGELFF.

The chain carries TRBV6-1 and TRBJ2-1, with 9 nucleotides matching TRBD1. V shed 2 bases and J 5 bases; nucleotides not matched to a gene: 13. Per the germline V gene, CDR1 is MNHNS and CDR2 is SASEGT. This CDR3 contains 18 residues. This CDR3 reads CASSEWIFQGQGHNEQFF. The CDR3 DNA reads TGTGCCAGCAGTGAATGGATTTTTCAGGGACAGGGACACAATGAGCAGTTCTTC.

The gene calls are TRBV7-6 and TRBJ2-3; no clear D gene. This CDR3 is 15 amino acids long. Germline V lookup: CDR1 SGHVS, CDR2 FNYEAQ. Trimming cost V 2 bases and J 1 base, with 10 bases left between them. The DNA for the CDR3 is TGTGCCAGCAGCTTACGGTCCCGCGGCACAGATACGCAGTATTTT. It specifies CASSLRSRGTDTQYF.

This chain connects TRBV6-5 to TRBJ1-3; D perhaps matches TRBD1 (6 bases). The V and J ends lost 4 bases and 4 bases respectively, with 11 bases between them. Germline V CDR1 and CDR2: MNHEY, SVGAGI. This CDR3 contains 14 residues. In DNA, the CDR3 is TGTGCCAGCAGTTCAACAGGGAACGGAAACACCATATATTTT. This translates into CASSSTGNGNTIYF.